The present entry profiles one T cell receptor (beta chain) with its context. This sample is drawn from a study of preoperative IRX-2 immunotherapy in early breast cancer. Generated by immunoSEQ multiplex PCR, the TCRdb table keeps only in-frame clones and is missing some. In the table there are 6,000 or so clones, around 75% of which are singletons. V dropped 6 bases and J dropped 7; count of bases not matched to a gene: 6. The CDR3 is 14 amino acids. Indicated treatment: preoperative locoregional IRX-2 cytokine immunotherapy. This phase Ib study tested locoregional IRX-2 cytokine immunotherapy given before surgery.

V gene TRBV23-1 combines with J gene TRBJ1-4, with TRBD1 matching over 9 bases. TRBV23-1 is classed as an ORF, of uncertain function. The material was tumor tissue, obtained before IRX-2 immunotherapy. The TCR originated in a human donor with breast cancer. The CDR3 sequence: CASSLDRGGEKLFF. The CDR3 coding sequence is TGCGCCAGCAGCCTGGACAGGGGAGGTGAAAAACTGTTTTTT.